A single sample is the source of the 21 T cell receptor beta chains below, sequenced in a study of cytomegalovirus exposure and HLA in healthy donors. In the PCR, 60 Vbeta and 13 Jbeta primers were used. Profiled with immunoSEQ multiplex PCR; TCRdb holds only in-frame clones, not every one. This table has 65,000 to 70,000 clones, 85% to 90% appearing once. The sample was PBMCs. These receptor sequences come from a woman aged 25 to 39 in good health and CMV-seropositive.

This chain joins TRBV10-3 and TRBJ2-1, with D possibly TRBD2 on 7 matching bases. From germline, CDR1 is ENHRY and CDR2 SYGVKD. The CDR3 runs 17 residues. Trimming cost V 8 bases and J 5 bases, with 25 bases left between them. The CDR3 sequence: CAIQDSSSGAVDNEQFF. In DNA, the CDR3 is TGTGCCATCCAGGACAGCTCTAGCGGAGCTGTTGACAATGAGCAGTTCTTC.

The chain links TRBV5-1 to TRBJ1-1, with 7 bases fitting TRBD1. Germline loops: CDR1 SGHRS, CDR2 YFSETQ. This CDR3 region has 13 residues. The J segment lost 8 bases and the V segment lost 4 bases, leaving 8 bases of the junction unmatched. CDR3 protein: CASSVGTAAEAFF. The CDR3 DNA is TGCGCCAGCAGCGTCGGGACAGCTGCCGAAGCTTTCTTT.

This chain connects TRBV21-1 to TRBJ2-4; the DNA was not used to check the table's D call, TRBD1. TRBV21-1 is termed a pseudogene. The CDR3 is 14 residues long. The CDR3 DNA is TGTGCCAGCAGCACGAACAGGGACAAAAACATTCAGTACTTC. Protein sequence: CASSTNRDKNIQYF.

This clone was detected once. The CDR3 bases are TGCGCCAGCAGCTTGAAATCCCCAGGACAACAGTACTTC. This sequence encodes CASSLKSPGQQYF. The chain couples TRBV5-1 to TRBJ2-7, with a possible D match to TRBD1 (5 bases). Per the germline V gene, CDR1 is SGHRS and CDR2 is YFSETQ. There are 13 residues in the CDR3. Trimming stripped 1 base from V and 10 bases from J, with 15 bases between.

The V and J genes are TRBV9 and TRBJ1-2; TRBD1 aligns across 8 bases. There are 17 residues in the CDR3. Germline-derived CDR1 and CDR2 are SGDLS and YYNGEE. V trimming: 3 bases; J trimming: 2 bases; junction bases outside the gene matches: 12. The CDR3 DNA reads TGTGCCAGCAGCGCAGTCCCGGGACAGGTATCGAACTATGGCTACACCTTC. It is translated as CASSAVPGQVSNYGYTF.

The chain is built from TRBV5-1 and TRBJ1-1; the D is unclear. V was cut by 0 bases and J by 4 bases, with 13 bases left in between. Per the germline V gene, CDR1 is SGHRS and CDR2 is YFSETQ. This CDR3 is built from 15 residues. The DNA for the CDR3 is TGCGCCAGCAGCTTGGCCCCGGGTTCGGTCACTGAAGCTTTCTTT. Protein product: CASSLAPGSVTEAFF.

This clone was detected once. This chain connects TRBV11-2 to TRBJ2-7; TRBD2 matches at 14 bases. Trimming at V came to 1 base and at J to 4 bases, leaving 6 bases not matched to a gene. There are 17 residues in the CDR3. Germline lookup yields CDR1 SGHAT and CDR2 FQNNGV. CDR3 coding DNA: TGTGCCAGCAGCTTAGGACTAGCGGGAGGGCCGGCTTACGAGCAGTACTTC. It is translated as CASSLGLAGGPAYEQYF.

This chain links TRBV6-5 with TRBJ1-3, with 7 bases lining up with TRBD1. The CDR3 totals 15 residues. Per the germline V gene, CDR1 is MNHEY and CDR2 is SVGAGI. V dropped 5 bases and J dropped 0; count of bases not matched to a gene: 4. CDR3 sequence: CASSRTGVSGNTIYF. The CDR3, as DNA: TGTGCCAGCAGTCGCACAGGGGTCTCTGGAAACACCATATATTTT.

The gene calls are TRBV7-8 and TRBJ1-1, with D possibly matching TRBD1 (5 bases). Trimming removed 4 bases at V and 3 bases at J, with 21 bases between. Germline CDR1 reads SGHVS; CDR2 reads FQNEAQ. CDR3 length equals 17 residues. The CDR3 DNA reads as TGTGCCAGCAGCTCAGAAAGGCAGGGAAGGCTTGACACTGAAGCTTTCTTT. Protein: CASSSERQGRLDTEAFF.

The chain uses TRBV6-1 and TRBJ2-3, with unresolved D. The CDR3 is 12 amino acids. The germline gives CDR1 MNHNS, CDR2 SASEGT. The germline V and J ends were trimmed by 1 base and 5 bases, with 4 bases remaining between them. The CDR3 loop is CASSEVLDTQYF. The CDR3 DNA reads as TGTGCCAGCAGTGAAGTATTAGATACGCAGTATTTT.

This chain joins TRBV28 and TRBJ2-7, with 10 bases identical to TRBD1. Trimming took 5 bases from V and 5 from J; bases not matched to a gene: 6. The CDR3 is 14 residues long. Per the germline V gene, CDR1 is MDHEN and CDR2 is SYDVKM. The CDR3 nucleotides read TGTGCCAGCAGTCTGACAGGGGGCCTGAACGAGCAGTACTTC. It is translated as CASSLTGGLNEQYF.

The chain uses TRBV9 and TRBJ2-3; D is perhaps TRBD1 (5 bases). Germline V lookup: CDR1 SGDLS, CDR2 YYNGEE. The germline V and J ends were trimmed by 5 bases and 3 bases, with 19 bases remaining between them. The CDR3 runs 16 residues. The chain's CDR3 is CASSGRGLGRTDTQYF. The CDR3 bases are TGTGCCAGCAGTGGTAGGGGATTAGGACGGACAGATACGCAGTATTTT. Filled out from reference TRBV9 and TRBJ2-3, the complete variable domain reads DSGVTQTPKHLITATGQRVTLRCSPRSGDLSVYWYQQSLDQGLQFLIQYYNGEERAKGNILERFSAQQFPDLHSELNLSSLELGDSALYFCASSGRGLGRTDTQYFGPGTRLTVL.

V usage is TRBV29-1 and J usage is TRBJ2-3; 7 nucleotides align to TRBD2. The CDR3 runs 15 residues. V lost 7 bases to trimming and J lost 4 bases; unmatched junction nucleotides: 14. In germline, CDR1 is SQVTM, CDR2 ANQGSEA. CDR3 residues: CSAGGLPHAADTQYF. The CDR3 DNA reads TGCAGCGCCGGGGGACTACCCCATGCCGCAGATACGCAGTATTTT.

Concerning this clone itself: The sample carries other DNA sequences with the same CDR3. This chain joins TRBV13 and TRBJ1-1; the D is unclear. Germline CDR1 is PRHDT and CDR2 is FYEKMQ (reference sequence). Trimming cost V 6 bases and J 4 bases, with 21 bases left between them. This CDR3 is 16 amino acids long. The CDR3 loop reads CASSSPLGEDGTEAFF. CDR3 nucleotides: TGTGCCAGCAGTTCCCCCCTTGGGGAGGATGGCACTGAAGCTTTCTTT. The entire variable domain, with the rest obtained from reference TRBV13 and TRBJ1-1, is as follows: AAGVIQSPRHLIKEKRETATLKCYPIPRHDTVYWYQQGPGQDPQFLISFYEKMQSDKGSIPDRFSAQQFSDYHSELNMSSLELGDSALYFCASSSPLGEDGTEAFFGQGTRLTVV.

This chain's CDR3 is CASSPAGTGRGSNEKLFF. CDR3 DNA: TGTGCCAGCAGCCCAGCCGGGACAGGGAGGGGGTCTAATGAAAAACTGTTTTTT. V gene TRBV7-2 combines with J gene TRBJ1-4; 9 bases are a match to TRBD1. After removal of 5 bases from V and 3 bases from J, the junction contained 13 bases not matched to a gene. The CDR3 is made up of 18 amino acids. Germline V CDR1 and CDR2: SGHTA, FQGNSA.

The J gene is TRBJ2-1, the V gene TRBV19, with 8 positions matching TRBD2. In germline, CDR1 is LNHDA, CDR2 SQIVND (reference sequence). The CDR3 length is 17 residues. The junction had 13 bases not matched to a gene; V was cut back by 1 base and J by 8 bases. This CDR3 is CASSIGPGGALYDEQFF. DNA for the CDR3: TGTGCCAGTAGTATAGGCCCCGGGGGGGCCCTGTATGATGAGCAGTTCTTC.

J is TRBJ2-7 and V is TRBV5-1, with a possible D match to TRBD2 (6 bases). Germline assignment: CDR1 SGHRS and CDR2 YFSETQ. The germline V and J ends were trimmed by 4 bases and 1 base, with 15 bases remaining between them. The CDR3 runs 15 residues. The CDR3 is CASSTGLLRSYEQYF. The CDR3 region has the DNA TGCGCCAGCAGCACGGGACTCCTCCGATCCTACGAGCAGTACTTC.

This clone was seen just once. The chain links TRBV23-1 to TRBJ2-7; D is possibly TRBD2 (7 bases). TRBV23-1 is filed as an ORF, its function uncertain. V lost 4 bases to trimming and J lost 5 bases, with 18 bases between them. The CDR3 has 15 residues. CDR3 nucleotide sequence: TGCGCCAGCAGTCCTAAGGGGGAGGGCCGACACGAGCAGTACTTC. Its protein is CASSPKGEGRHEQYF.

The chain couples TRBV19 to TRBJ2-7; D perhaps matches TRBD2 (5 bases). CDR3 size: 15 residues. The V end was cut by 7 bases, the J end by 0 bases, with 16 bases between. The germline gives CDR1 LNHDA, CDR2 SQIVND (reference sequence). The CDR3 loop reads CASNKEAGYSYEQYF. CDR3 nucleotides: TGTGCCAGTAATAAGGAGGCGGGTTACTCCTACGAGCAGTACTTC.

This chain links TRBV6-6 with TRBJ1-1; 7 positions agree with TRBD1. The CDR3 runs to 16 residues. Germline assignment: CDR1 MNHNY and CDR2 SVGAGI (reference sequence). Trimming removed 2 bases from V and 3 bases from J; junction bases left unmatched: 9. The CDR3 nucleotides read TGTGCCAGCAGTTACGGGAAGGGGGCTCGGGACACTGAAGCTTTCTTT. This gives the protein CASSYGKGARDTEAFF.

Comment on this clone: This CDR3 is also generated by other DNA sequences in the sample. CDR3 nucleotide sequence: TGCGCCAGCAGCTTGGGGGACAGGGGACCGCAAGAAAAACTGTTTTTT. As protein: CASSLGDRGPQEKLFF. The chain has TRBV5-1 and TRBJ1-4; TRBD1 matches 10 bases. Trimming at V came to 0 bases and at J to 8 bases, leaving 7 bases not matched to a gene. The length of the CDR3 is 16 residues. Germline assignment: CDR1 SGHRS and CDR2 YFSETQ. Variable domain in full (rest from reference TRBV5-1 and TRBJ1-4): KAGVTQTPRYLIKTRGQQVTLSCSPISGHRSVSWYQQTPGQGLQFLFEYFSETQRNKGNFPGRFSGRQFSNSRSEMNVSTLELGDSALYLCASSLGDRGPQEKLFFGSGTQLSVL.